The T cell receptor (beta chain) under discussion was sequenced for a study of cytomegalovirus exposure and HLA in healthy donors (dated by TCRdb to the late 2010s). Concerning the study at large: According to an earlier analysis of 587 of the donors, about 190 million T cells yielded 90 million to 130 million unique TCR beta sequences and less than 300 Gb of sequence data. Typing coverage varied by locus: about 620-640 donors for A, B, C, DRB1 and DQB1; roughly 560 for DQA1; around 570 for DPA1; about 450 for DPB1. On average, roughly 240,000 unique TCR beta nucleotide sequences were sequenced per donor among fewer than 500 genotyped donors of the cohort, with roughly 18% of those sequences being non-productive. Every repertoire in the discovery cohort had been generated on one and the same sequencing platform. An earlier analysis of fewer than 750 of the donors used high-throughput TCR beta sequencing to judge whether each TCR beta V gene segment behaved as functional or pseudogenic. A separate validation cohort of roughly 130 different subjects was used in addition to the approximately 700-subject first cohort. In the later analysis, no new phenotypic data were used to find candidate immune exposures; instead, reliance was placed on TCR beta sequences and their occurrence across donors. Among the roughly 400 genotyped donors, around 81% belonged to the genetic ancestry cluster associated with self-reported Caucasian donors. Donor age, sex, ethnicity and CMV serostatus were collected together with the repertoire data. To study patterns of TCR occurrence, a later analysis re-analyzed previously published TCR beta repertoires from 700 or so donors and added high-resolution HLA genotyping. HLA typing included class I and class II loci at four-digit resolution. The study was designed to test whether signatures of past pathogen exposure could be identified by cataloging public T cell receptors. Using immunosequencing, the study profiled T cell repertoires from 666 subjects and related those repertoires to cytomegalovirus serostatus. An early release covering around 630 HLA-typed donors comprised 250 to 350 gigabases of sequencing data and around 80 million unique TCR sequences. In a later genetic analysis, genome-wide SNP genotypes for 398 of the 666 donors were used, and that subset was treated as a discovery cohort. Five DR-DQ haplotypes were treated as single units for association and clustering because of strong linkage in the cohort. The study combined high-throughput TCR immunosequencing, statistical association of individual TCRs with disease status, and machine learning to predict cytomegalovirus infection status.

What the work shows at the level of the full study, not this receptor alone: In an earlier analysis of approximately 590 of the donors, most TCR beta V segments appeared in productive rearrangements about 87% or about 30% of the time, broadly matching IMGT annotations. A later analysis associated about 17,000 TCR beta sequences with specific HLA alleles at a false discovery rate of 0.05. When HLA alleles, especially DR and DQ, strongly co-occurred, attributing TCR associations to individual alleles was difficult. A group of highly shared sequence variants was considered likely to be a technical artifact of the sequencing pipeline. It was suggested by the authors that the approach could potentially be generalized to other disease states and immunological phenotypes. The study gave a list of 150 to 200 TCR beta chains associated with cytomegalovirus. Most TCR sequences were seen in very few donors, while some public TCRs were found in many individuals. In a later analysis, HLA-associated TCR beta chains showed more clonal expansion and lower generation probabilities than non-associated chains that were equally common. Roughly uniform sequencing depth across donors was assumed in presence/absence analyses, although this assumption may not hold. A later analysis found that most CMV-associated TCR beta chains appeared HLA-restricted, with HLA associations seemingly driven largely by CMV exposure. In both the original and validation cohorts, the classifier was reported to diagnose cytomegalovirus status with high specificity and sensitivity. Linkage disequilibrium might explain the correlated functional status among segregating V segments, but an unknown experimental factor could not be ruled out. A further reported finding was that TCR beta sequences accurately predicted the HLA-A and HLA-B alleles for most subjects in the first cohort. In vitro tests confirmed that a few of the cytomegalovirus-associated TCR beta chains recognize cytomegalovirus antigens. Seventeen rarely observed V segments, including chromosome 9 orphons, were excluded from the earlier analysis of approximately 500 of the donors because counts were too low. Compared with the roughly 700-donor mean, donors in an Asian-associated ancestry cluster had fewer N-insertions in productive TCRs, according to a later genetic analysis. V-gene and J-gene trimming of TCR beta chains was associated with a missense DCLRE1C variant in a later genetic analysis, and the association was replicated in an independent cohort. This cohort had only TCR beta chains sequenced, and the lack of alpha or paired-chain data limited which features could be detected. In a later analysis, several top co-occurrence clusters were reported to appear linked to parvovirus B19, influenza, CMV and Epstein-Barr virus. For the cohort, immune exposure information was limited to CMV serostatus. A later analysis found that TCR association rates varied across HLA loci, with DRB1 alleles showing the most associated TCRs and HLA-C alleles the fewest. Because HLA typing was missing for some donors at each locus, association tests included only the typed subset.

The method was the immunoSEQ multiplex PCR assay. The multiplex PCR relied on a mix of 60 forward primers for TCR Vbeta segments and 13 reverse primers for TCR Jbeta segments. Amplification of the CDR3 region of rearranged TCR beta genes was performed with a multiplex PCR assay on genomic DNA. Amplified TCR beta libraries were sequenced as 87-base-pair reads on the Illumina HiSeq System. As for the authors' bioinformatics: In a later analysis, some 80 million unique TCR beta chains were counted across the 500 to 850 repertoires, and approximately 9.9 million of these chains were shared by at least two donors. Raw reads were error-corrected and collapsed into unique sequences with a nearest-neighbor algorithm that merged closely related sequences to remove PCR and sequencing errors. CDR3 sequences were aligned to IMGT reference sequences to assign V, D and J gene segments. For a sequence to be retained, at least a six-nucleotide match to both a V gene segment and a J gene segment was required. A rearrangement counted as productive if the CDR3 had no stop codons and remained in frame with V and J, and every other rearrangement counted as non-productive. Following IMGT convention, CDR3 was defined as the stretch from the second conserved V-encoded cysteine up to the conserved J-encoded phenylalanine. The earlier analysis of about 610 of the donors excluded any sequence lacking an unambiguous match to a single V gene segment. In an earlier analysis of approximately 560 of the donors, a V segment was called functional when productive rearrangements were above 56.7%, and segregating when the standard deviation between donors exceeded 5%. A statistical classification framework was built to diagnose cytomegalovirus status from the catalog of TCR beta chain sequences. V and J gene assignment, in a later analysis, came from comparing TCR nucleotide sequences with IMGT/GENE-DB human TR gene sequences. The TCRdist pipeline was used in a later analysis to assign CDR3 sequences and most-parsimonious VDJ recombination scenarios. In a later analysis, each TCR beta chain was defined by its CDR3 amino acid sequence together with its V-gene family, and reads lacking a unique V-gene family were excluded. A later analysis removed several hundred highly shared, low-generation-probability nucleotide sequences to deal with suspected cross-contamination and a sequencing artifact. In a later analysis, a clonal expansion index was calculated for each public chain from normalized within-repertoire ranks of inferred template counts. Generation probabilities in a later analysis came from a VDJ recombination model fitted to out-of-frame rearrangements, and those results were checked against IGoR. In a later analysis, TCR-TCR, TCR-HLA and TCR-CMV co-occurrence was scored with hypergeometric tests, and a repertoire-size bias correction was applied to TCR pairs. To estimate false discovery rates, a later analysis permuted the HLA or CMV assignments 20 times. In a later analysis, co-occurring TCRs were grouped using DBSCAN, and TCRdist sequence similarity was added for clustering within HLA-allele-positive subsets. Repertoires with fewer than 30,000 or more than 120,000 public chains were left out of co-occurrence clustering, as were roughly five repertoires with anomalous nucleotide sharing. In its TCRdb copy, this immuneACCESS table keeps in-frame sequences only and misses some clones. Where compared with another copy, unresolved V genes explain less than half of these, and the others have no known cause. That table gives V, J and clone size, and the DNA gave D and trimming. The sample data list roughly 160,000 clones, and 81% of these were observed just once. Jointly, the top ten make up approximately 13% of the sample.

The cohort was made up of 650 to 700 healthy bone marrow donors. At the time of sampling, all cohort members were nominally healthy, though unrecorded immune exposures were likely present. The donor was CMV seronegative and belonged to the group of 380 or so seronegative cohort members. Every donor gave a peripheral blood sample, and the peripheral blood mononuclear cells from that sample were used for TCR beta sequencing. Genomic DNA was extracted from the blood cell samples with the Qiagen DNeasy Blood Extraction Kit. With regard to this clone: It lacks a known antigen. Base quality data are lacking; no much larger clone is found one base away.

The sample taken for sequencing was PBMCs. The TCR sequence derives from a woman aged 45-59 years in good health and CMV-seronegative.

The CDR3 reads CASSLATTEAFF. The nucleotides read TGTGCCAGCAGTTTAGCGACAACTGAAGCTTTCTTT. Rearrangement joined TRBV28 to TRBJ1-1; confidence is insufficient to name the D gene. The germline V gene supplies CDR1 MDHEN and CDR2 SYDVKM. Cut back by 2 bases and 5 bases, the V and J ends lie 6 bases apart. Its CDR3 holds 12 amino acids, cysteine through phenylalanine. CDR3 DNA only is kept here, 36 bases in frame from base 1.